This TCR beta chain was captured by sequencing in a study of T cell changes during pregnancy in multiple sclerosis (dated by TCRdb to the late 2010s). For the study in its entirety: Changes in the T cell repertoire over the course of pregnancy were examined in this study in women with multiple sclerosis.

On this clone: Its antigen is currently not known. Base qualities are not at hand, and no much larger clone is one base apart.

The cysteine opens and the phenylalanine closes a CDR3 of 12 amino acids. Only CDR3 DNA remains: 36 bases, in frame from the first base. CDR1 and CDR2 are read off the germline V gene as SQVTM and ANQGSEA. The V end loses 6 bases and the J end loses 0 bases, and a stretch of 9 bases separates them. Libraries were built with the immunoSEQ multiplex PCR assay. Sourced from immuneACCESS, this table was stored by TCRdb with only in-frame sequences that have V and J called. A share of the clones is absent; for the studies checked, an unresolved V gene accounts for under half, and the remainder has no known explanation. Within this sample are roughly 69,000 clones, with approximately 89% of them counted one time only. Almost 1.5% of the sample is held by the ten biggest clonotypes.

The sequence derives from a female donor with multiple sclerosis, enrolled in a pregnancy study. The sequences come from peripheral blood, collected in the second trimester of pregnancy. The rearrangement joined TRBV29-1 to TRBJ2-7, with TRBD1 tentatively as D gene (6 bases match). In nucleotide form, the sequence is TGCAGCGTCGCGGACAGCTCCTACGAGCAGTACTTC. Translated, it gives CSVADSSYEQYF.